These 24 T cell receptor beta chains were sequenced from one sample in a study of blood T cell repertoires in COVID-19. Only in-frame clones appear in the TCRdb table, and some are missing; sequencing was by immunoSEQ multiplex PCR. The data hold over 200,000 clones, with nearly 90% observed a single time. Sequencing was done on a sample of peripheral blood. These receptors were obtained from a woman younger than 45 with acute or convalescent COVID-19.

CDR3 loop: CASSSKSRGNEQFF. The CDR3 DNA reads as TGCGCCAGCAGTTCCAAAAGCCGGGGAAATGAGCAGTTCTTC. V is TRBV10-1 and J is TRBJ2-1; a possible D gene is TRBD2 (5 bases). The V gene lost 5 bases and the J gene lost 7 bases, with 15 bases spanning the gap. The CDR3 is made up of 14 amino acids. Germline-derived CDR1 and CDR2 are WNHNN and SYGVQD (reference sequence).

The genes are TRBV5-1 and TRBJ2-1; 9 bases match TRBD2. This CDR3 spans 15 amino acids. The trim removed 0 bases at V and 4 bases at J, leaving 2 bases unmatched. CDR1 is SGHRS and CDR2 is YFSETQ in the germline V gene. CDR3 loop: CASSLVAGGYNEQFF. The CDR3 DNA reads as TGCGCCAGCAGCTTGGTTGCGGGAGGGTACAATGAGCAGTTCTTC. Full variable domain (rest looked up from reference TRBV5-1 and TRBJ2-1): KAGVTQTPRYLIKTRGQQVTLSCSPISGHRSVSWYQQTPGQGLQFLFEYFSETQRNKGNFPGRFSGRQFSNSRSEMNVSTLELGDSALYLCASSLVAGGYNEQFFGPGTRLTVL.

The CDR3 protein is CSASVDLTGSTDTQYF. CDR3 in DNA: TGCAGTGCTAGTGTCGACCTAACGGGATCCACAGATACGCAGTATTTT. This chain connects TRBV20-1 to TRBJ2-3, with D tentatively TRBD2 (5 bases). The V and J ends lost 3 bases and 2 bases respectively, with 18 bases between them. The CDR3 consists of 16 residues. Germline V gene data show CDR1 as DFQATT and CDR2 as SNEGSKA (reference sequence).

This sequence joins TRBV28 and TRBJ2-3, with D uncertain. V lost 6 bases and J 3 bases, leaving 7 bases between the germline ends. This CDR3 is built from 12 residues. Germline V gene data show CDR1 as MDHEN and CDR2 as SYDVKM. The CDR3 here is CASRTVTDTQYF. The CDR3 bases are TGTGCCAGCAGAACGGTAACAGATACGCAGTATTTT. Complete variable domain (other parts from reference TRBV28 and TRBJ2-3): DVKVTQSSRYLVKRTGEKVFLECVQDMDHENMFWYRQDPGLGLRLIYFSYDVKMKEKGDIPEGYSVSREKKERFSLILESASTNQTSMYLCASRTVTDTQYFGPGTRLTVL.

The chain joins TRBV7-2 to TRBJ1-5; no reliable D call. The germline V gene encodes CDR1 SGHTA and CDR2 FQGNSA. This CDR3 region has 15 residues. The V and J ends lost 4 bases and 1 base respectively, with 11 bases between them. The CDR3 protein is CASSSDLWSNQPQHF. CDR3 nucleotides: TGTGCCAGCAGCTCAGATTTATGGAGCAATCAGCCCCAGCATTTT. The full variable domain, its missing parts supplied by reference TRBV7-2 and TRBJ1-5, is GAGVSQSPSNKVTEKGKDVELRCDPISGHTALYWYRQSLGQGLEFLIYFQGNSAPDKSGLPSDRFSAERTGGSVSTLTIQRTQQEDSAVYLCASSSDLWSNQPQHFGDGTRLSIL.

In nucleotides, the CDR3 is TGTGCCAGCAGCCCATACGGGGGAAGATACGAGCAGTACTTC. Translated, it gives CASSPYGGRYEQYF. The chain links TRBV14 to TRBJ2-7; a weak D match, TRBD2 (6 bases). The germline CDR1 and CDR2 sequences are SGHDN and FVKESK. The CDR3 sequence is 14 residues long. V lost 4 bases and J lost 4, with 14 bases in between.

This clone was found once. V gene TRBV7-9 combines with J gene TRBJ1-2; D possibly corresponds to TRBD1 (5 bases). Trimming stripped 2 bases from V and 0 bases from J, with 16 bases between. CDR3 size: 17 residues. Germline V CDR1 and CDR2: SEHNR, FQNEAQ (reference sequence). The CDR3 here is CASSLLRQGRSNYGYTF. DNA of the CDR3: TGTGCCAGCAGCTTACTCCGCCAGGGCAGATCTAACTATGGCTACACCTTC. The full variable domain, its missing parts supplied by reference TRBV7-9 and TRBJ1-2, is DTGVSQNPRHKITKRGQNVTFRCDPISEHNRLYWYRQTLGQGPEFLTYFQNEAQLEKSRLLSDRFSAERPKGSFSTLEIQRTEQGDSAMYLCASSLLRQGRSNYGYTFGSGTRLTVV.

The V and J genes are TRBV18 and TRBJ2-3, with 14 bases identical to TRBD2. Trimming took 4 bases from V and 0 from J; bases not matched to a gene: 12. Germline V CDR1 and CDR2: KGHSH, LQKENI. This CDR3 contains 20 residues. Here the CDR3 reads CASSLTRTSGRRASTDTQYF. Here the CDR3 DNA reads TGTGCCAGCTCACTAACACGGACTAGCGGGAGGCGTGCTAGCACAGATACGCAGTATTTT.

The chain couples TRBV30 to TRBJ1-4; 8 positions agree with TRBD1. CDR1 is GTSNPN and CDR2 is SVGIG in the germline V gene (reference sequence). CDR3 length: 14 residues. Trimming took 2 bases from V and 7 from J; bases not matched to a gene: 6. CDR3 amino acids: CAWSPGTGFEKLFF. In DNA, the CDR3 is TGTGCCTGGAGTCCCGGGACAGGATTTGAAAAACTGTTTTTT.

The chain combines TRBV6-2 or TRBV6-3 with TRBJ1-1, with 10 bases fitting TRBD1. V gave up 4 bases and J gave up 4 bases; unmatched junction bases: 6. This CDR3 is 15 amino acids long. From germline, CDR1 is MNHEY and CDR2 SVGEGT. The CDR3 DNA reads as TGTGCCAGCAGTTTCACCGGGACAGGGGCCACTGAAGCTTTCTTT. Protein product: CASSFTGTGATEAFF.

J is TRBJ1-3 and V is TRBV29-1; D not certain. The germline gives CDR1 SQVTM, CDR2 ANQGSEA. The germline V and J ends were trimmed by 7 bases and 0 bases, with 13 bases remaining between them. This CDR3 spans 14 amino acids. CDR3 region: CSAQIKSSGNTIYF. CDR3 DNA: TGCAGCGCCCAAATTAAGAGCTCTGGAAACACCATATATTTT.

The gene calls are TRBV6-5 and TRBJ2-5, with D tentatively TRBD1 (6 bases). Trimming removed 3 bases from V and 5 bases from J, with 7 bases in between. Looked up from germline, CDR1 is MNHEY and CDR2 is SVGAGI. This CDR3 contains 12 residues. Here the CDR3 DNA reads TGTGCCAGCAGTTATACAGGGGAGACCCAGTACTTC. Translation gives CASSYTGETQYF.

CDR3 amino acids: CASSGTGLGAFF. The CDR3 coding sequence is TGTGCCAGCAGCGGGACAGGGCTGGGCGCTTTCTTT. The chain links TRBV2 to TRBJ1-1, with 9 bases lining up with TRBD1. This CDR3 has 12 residues. With V trimmed by 6 bases and J by 11 bases, 7 bases remained unmatched. Germline CDR1 reads SNHLY; CDR2 reads FYNNEI.

The V call is TRBV7-2, the J call TRBJ2-7, with D maybe TRBD2 (6 bases). This CDR3 comprises 13 residues. V lost 5 bases to trimming and J lost 1 base, with 9 bases between them. Per germline, CDR1 SGHTA and CDR2 FQGNSA. The CDR3 DNA reads as TGTGCCAGCAGCCCCGGGGGATCCTACGAGCAGTACTTC. This sequence encodes CASSPGGSYEQYF.

The chain employs TRBV13 and TRBJ1-1; 7 bases are shared with TRBD1. The CDR3 has 16 amino acids. The germline V gene encodes CDR1 PRHDT and CDR2 FYEKMQ (reference sequence). The trim removed 5 bases at V and 5 bases at J, leaving 14 bases unmatched. The CDR3 nucleotides are TGTGCCAGCAGCGCGGGACAGAAAGATTCGGGTACTGAAGCTTTCTTT. Encoded protein: CASSAGQKDSGTEAFF. Complete variable domain (other parts from reference TRBV13 and TRBJ1-1): AAGVIQSPRHLIKEKRETATLKCYPIPRHDTVYWYQQGPGQDPQFLISFYEKMQSDKGSIPDRFSAQQFSDYHSELNMSSLELGDSALYFCASSAGQKDSGTEAFFGQGTRLTVV.

The genes are TRBV9 and TRBJ2-1; 9 nucleotides line up with TRBD2. V lost 0 bases, J lost 9 bases, and 16 bases stayed unmatched. Germline V gene lookup returns CDR1 SGDLS and CDR2 YYNGEE. The CDR3 has 18 amino acids. The CDR3 DNA reads TGTGCCAGCAGCGTAGCTACCTCTAGCGGGGTTGGGCGGGGTGAGCAGTTCTTC. It translates to CASSVATSSGVGRGEQFF. Supplemented by reference TRBV9 and TRBJ2-1, the full variable domain reads DSGVTQTPKHLITATGQRVTLRCSPRSGDLSVYWYQQSLDQGLQFLIQYYNGEERAKGNILERFSAQQFPDLHSELNLSSLELGDSALYFCASSVATSSGVGRGEQFFGPGTRLTVL.

V usage is TRBV30 and J usage is TRBJ1-3, with 7 nucleotides matching TRBD1. Trimming at V came to 3 bases and at J to 0 bases, leaving 5 bases not matched to a gene. Germline V lookup: CDR1 GTSNPN, CDR2 SVGIG (reference sequence). CDR3 length: 15 residues. This chain's CDR3 is CAWRDRSLSGNTIYF. The DNA for the CDR3 is TGTGCCTGGAGGGACAGGTCCCTCTCTGGAAACACCATATATTTT.

The V gene is TRBV3-1 (or the pseudogene TRBV3-2), the J gene TRBJ2-7; D is ambiguous. Trimming shortened V by 4 bases and J by 5 bases, and 12 bases separated the two germline ends. The germline gives CDR1 LGHDT, CDR2 YNNKEL (reference sequence). This CDR3 has 13 amino acids. CDR3 protein: CASSPLGLHEQYF. The CDR3 nucleotides are TGTGCCAGCAGCCCCCTGGGCCTCCACGAGCAGTACTTC.

The V call is TRBV7-2, the J call TRBJ2-1, with D possibly TRBD2 on 5 matching bases. The V gene lost 5 bases and the J gene lost 9 bases, with 17 bases spanning the gap. CDR1 SGHTA and CDR2 FQGNSA come from the germline V gene. The CDR3 is 14 residues long. The CDR3 region is CASSPRTYRTEQFF. CDR3 DNA: TGTGCCAGCAGCCCCAGGACTTATCGAACTGAGCAGTTCTTC.

This clone was found once. The chain has TRBV24-1 and TRBJ2-7, with 8 nucleotides matching TRBD1. V shed 5 bases, J shed 5 bases, and the junction held 7 bases outside the gene matches. This CDR3 is 14 amino acids long. In germline, CDR1 is KGHDR, CDR2 SFDVKD. The CDR3 spells CATSGRQGSNEQYF. The CDR3 coding sequence is TGTGCCACCAGTGGCCGACAGGGGAGTAACGAGCAGTACTTC.

The V call is TRBV10-3, the J call TRBJ1-2; 9 nucleotides line up with TRBD1. The ends lost 0 bases at V and 1 base at J; junction bases unmatched: 9. CDR3 size: 18 residues. Germline V lookup: CDR1 ENHRY, CDR2 SYGVKD. CDR3 residues: CAISESQGASYFNYGYTF. In DNA, the CDR3 is TGTGCCATCAGTGAGTCACAGGGGGCGAGTTATTTTAACTATGGCTACACCTTC.

With respect to this clone: The junction does not match germline at one end; this may be a read error. V usage is TRBV5-6 and J usage is TRBJ1-2, with 7 bases fitting TRBD1. The CDR3 contains 12 residues. Germline-derived CDR1 and CDR2 are SGHDT and YYEEEE. CDR3 sequence reads: CASSPKGARGTF. CDR3 nucleotides: TGTGCCAGCAGCCCGAAGGGGGCTCGAGGGACGTTC. Full variable domain (outside the CDR3, taken from reference TRBV5-6 and TRBJ1-2): DAGVTQSPTHLIKTRGQQVTLRCSPKSGHDTVSWYQQALGQGPQFIFQYYEEEERQRGNFPDRFSGHQFPNYSSELNVNALLLGDSALYLCASSPKGARGTFGSGTRLTVV.

This chain joins TRBV7-2 and TRBJ2-5; D is uncertain. Germline V gives CDR1 SGHTA, CDR2 FQGNSA. CDR3 length: 13 amino acids. V was cut by 0 bases and J by 3 bases, with 5 bases left in between. The CDR3 here is CASSLARKETQYF. As DNA, the CDR3 is TGTGCCAGCAGCTTAGCCAGAAAAGAGACCCAGTACTTC.

The gene calls are TRBV19 and TRBJ1-4; 7 bases fit TRBD1. After removal of 5 bases from V and 1 base from J, the junction contained 4 bases not matched to a gene. The CDR3 runs to 15 residues. Germline CDR1 is LNHDA and CDR2 is SQIVND (reference sequence). This chain's CDR3 is CASSDYRGTNEKLFF. The CDR3 coding sequence is TGTGCCAGTAGTGATTACAGGGGAACTAATGAAAAACTGTTTTTT.